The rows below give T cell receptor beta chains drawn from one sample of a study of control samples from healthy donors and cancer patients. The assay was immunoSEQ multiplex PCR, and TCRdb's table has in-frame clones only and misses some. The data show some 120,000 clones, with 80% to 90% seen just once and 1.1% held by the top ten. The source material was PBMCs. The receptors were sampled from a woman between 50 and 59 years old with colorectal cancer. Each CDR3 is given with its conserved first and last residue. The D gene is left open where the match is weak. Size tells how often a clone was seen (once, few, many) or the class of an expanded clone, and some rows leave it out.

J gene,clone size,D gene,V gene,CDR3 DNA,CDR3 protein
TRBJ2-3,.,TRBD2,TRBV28,TGTGCCAGCAGACAAGCGGGAGGGCGTGGATATACGCAGTATTTT,CASRQAGGRGYTQYF
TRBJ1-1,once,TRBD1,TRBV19,TGTGCCAGTAGTAGTGACAGGGACACTGAAGCTTTCTTT,CASSSDRDTEAFF
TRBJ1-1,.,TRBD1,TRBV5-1,TGCGCCAGCAGCTGGGGACAGGGGGTGAACACTGAAGCTTTCTTT,CASSWGQGVNTEAFF
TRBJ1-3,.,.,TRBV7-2,TGTGCCAGCAGCGCCTGGGGAGGGCAGAACACCATATATTTT,CASSAWGGQNTIYF
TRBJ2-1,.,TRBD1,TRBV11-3,TGTGCCAGCAGCCCGGACAGGAACGATGAGCAGTTCTTC,CASSPDRNDEQFF
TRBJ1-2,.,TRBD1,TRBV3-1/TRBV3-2,TGTGCCAGCAGCCAAGATCACAGGGGATTAGACTATGGCTACACCTTC,CASSQDHRGLDYGYTF
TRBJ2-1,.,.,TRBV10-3,TGTGCCATCAGTGAGTCGGGCGGGAATGAGCAGTTCTTC,CAISESGGNEQFF
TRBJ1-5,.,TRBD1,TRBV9,TGTGCCAGCAGCGGGACAGGGGACCCCAATCAGCCCCAGCATTTT,CASSGTGDPNQPQHF
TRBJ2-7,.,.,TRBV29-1,TGCAGCGCTTCAGAAGGGAGCGAGCAGTACTTC,CSASEGSEQYF
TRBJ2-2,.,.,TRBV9,TGTGCCAGCAGCGTAGCTAGTAGAGGGCCTAACACCGGGGAGCTGTTTTTT,CASSVASRGPNTGELFF
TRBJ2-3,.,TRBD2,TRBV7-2,TGTGCCAGCAGCTTCTCGACTAGCGGAACCACAGATACGCAGTATTTT,CASSFSTSGTTDTQYF
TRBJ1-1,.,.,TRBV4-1,TGCGCCAGCAGCCCGACTCCAGTTGGGACTGAAGCTTTCTTT,CASSPTPVGTEAFF
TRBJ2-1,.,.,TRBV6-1,TGTGCCAGCAGTGAGGGTAGATGGAATGAGCAGTTCTTC,CASSEGRWNEQFF
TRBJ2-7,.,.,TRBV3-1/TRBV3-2,TGTGCCAGTAGCAGGGGAGGGGGATCGAGCTCCTACGAGCAGTACTTC,CASSRGGGSSSYEQYF
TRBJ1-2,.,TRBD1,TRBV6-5,TGTGCCAGCAGTTATTCGACAGGGGACTATGGCTACACCTTC,CASSYSTGDYGYTF
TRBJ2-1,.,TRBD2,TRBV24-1,TGTGCCACCAGTCACCCCAGCGGGAGGGAAAATGAGCAGTTCTTC,CATSHPSGRENEQFF
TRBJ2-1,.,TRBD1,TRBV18,TGTGCCAGCTCACCCCAACGGCGACAGGGGCTACTACGCAATGAGCAGTTCTTC,CASSPQRRQGLLRNEQFF
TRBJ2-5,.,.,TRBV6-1,TGTGCCAGCAGTGGGGTTCGGAAGGGAATACACCAAGAGACCCAGTACTTC,CASSGVRKGIHQETQYF
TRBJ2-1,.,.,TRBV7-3,TGTGCCAGCAGCCTCACACTAGCCTCCCAGGACAATGAGCAGTTCTTC,CASSLTLASQDNEQFF
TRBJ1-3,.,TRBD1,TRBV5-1,TGCGCCAGCAACCAAGGACAGGGAGGGCCTGGAAACACCATATATTTT,CASNQGQGGPGNTIYF
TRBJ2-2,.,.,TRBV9,TGTGCCAGCAGCGTAGCTATAGTTCCGAGGGAGCTGTTTTTT,CASSVAIVPRELFF
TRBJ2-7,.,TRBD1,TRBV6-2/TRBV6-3,TGTGCCAGCAGTTTATCGACAGGGCGGAACGAGCAGTACTTC,CASSLSTGRNEQYF
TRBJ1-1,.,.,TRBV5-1,TGCGCCAGCAGCTTGAACACTGAAGCTTTCTTT,CASSLNTEAFF
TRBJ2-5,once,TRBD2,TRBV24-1,TGTGCCACGGGGGGGGGACCTCAAGAGACCCAGTACTTC,CATGGGPQETQYF
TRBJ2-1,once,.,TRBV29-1,TGCAGCGTCAGAAGAGCCAGAACCCAGAACAATGAGCAGTTCTTC,CSVRRARTQNNEQFF
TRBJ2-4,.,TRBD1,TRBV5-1,TGCGCCAGCAGCCTATCCCCGCCGGGACAGGGCGACATTCAGTACTTC,CASSLSPPGQGDIQYF